Following are 24 T cell receptor beta chains from one sample sequenced in a study of T cells in Graves' hyperthyroidism and ophthalmopathy. Authors of the study amplified TCR beta CDR3 regions from RNA transcripts. The TCR CDR3 first-round RT-PCR relied on the HTBI primer set. TCRdb re-called the multiplex PCR reads with MiXCR, one entry per CDR3 protein. The repertoire holds 600,000 to 850,000 distinct CDR3 sequences, with under 20% as singletons. The sample was blood. Every receptor here comes from a woman in her forties or fifties with Graves' hyperthyroidism that later progressed to Graves' ophthalmopathy.

The rearrangement links TRBV19 to TRBJ2-7, with D unresolved. Between the trimmed V and J ends, which lost 3 bases and 5 bases, there was a span of 11 bases. The CDR3 is made up of 13 amino acids. Looked up from germline, CDR1 is LNHDA and CDR2 is SQIVND (reference sequence). The CDR3 DNA follows: TGTGCCAGTAGTATGGGCGGAAACGACGAGCAGTACTTC. The encoded protein is CASSMGGNDEQYF.

This clonotype was detected only once. A much larger clone lies a single base off, so this may be a read error. V is TRBV20-1 and J is TRBJ2-1; D is possibly TRBD1 or TRBD2 (5 bases each). Trimming removed 3 bases at V and 6 bases at J, with 9 bases between. This CDR3 spans 12 amino acids. Germline CDR1 is DFQATT and CDR2 is SNEGSKA (reference sequence). The CDR3 nucleotides read TGCAGTGCTAGTCTGGGGGTCAATGAGCAGTTCTTC. It encodes CSASLGVNEQFF.

With respect to this clonotype: A read error may explain this, as a much larger clone is one base away. DNA of the CDR3: TGTGCCGGCAGTTACTCGAAGATAGGGAACCCCTATGGCTACACCTTC. This codes for CAGSYSKIGNPYGYTF. This chain links TRBV6-6 with TRBJ1-2, with D uncertain. This CDR3 has 16 residues. CDR1 MNHNY and CDR2 SVGAGI come from the germline V gene (reference sequence).

The chain is built from TRBV11-2 and TRBJ2-3, with 10 bases matching TRBD2. The CDR3 spans 18 residues. Germline V gene data show CDR1 as SGHAT and CDR2 as FQNNGV. Trimming removed 0 bases from V and 2 bases from J; junction bases left unmatched: 8. CDR3 loop: CASSLEASGGLFTDTQYF. The DNA of the CDR3 is TGTGCCAGCAGCTTAGAGGCTAGCGGGGGACTTTTCACAGATACGCAGTATTTT.

The table lists this clonotype with a few counts. The chain recombines TRBV5-1 with TRBJ2-2; the match to TRBD2 covers 10 bases. CDR1 and CDR2 from the germline V gene are SGHRS and YFSETQ. This CDR3 is built from 16 residues. V was pared by 4 bases and J by 0 bases, with 3 bases of the junction left unmatched. The CDR3 sequence: CASSLTSGANTGELFF. The CDR3 DNA follows: TGCGCCAGCAGCCTTACTAGCGGGGCGAACACCGGGGAGCTGTTTTTT.

The chain employs TRBV11-1 and TRBJ2-7; 13 bases line up with TRBD2. J gave up 2 bases and V 6 bases, and 7 bases lay outside the gene matches. Germline values: CDR1 SGHAT, CDR2 FQDESV (reference sequence). CDR3 length: 16 residues. Here the CDR3 reads CASRQKLAGGPYEQYF. DNA for the CDR3: TGTGCCAGCAGACAAAAACTAGCGGGAGGGCCCTACGAGCAGTACTTC.

In this sample, this clonotype turned up a few times. V and J are TRBV19 and TRBJ2-5, with D possibly being TRBD1 or TRBD2 (7 bases each). V lost 1 base and J 2 bases, leaving 20 bases between the germline ends. CDR3 length: 18 residues. Germline V gene data show CDR1 as LNHDA and CDR2 as SQIVND (reference sequence). CDR3 region: CASSIALRGGQYQETQYF. The CDR3 DNA follows: TGTGCCAGTAGTATAGCCCTCAGGGGGGGGCAGTATCAAGAGACCCAGTACTTC. Combining the CDR3 with reference TRBV19 and TRBJ2-5 gives the whole variable domain DGGITQSPKYLFRKEGQNVTLSCEQNLNHDAMYWYRQDPGQGLRLIYYSQIVNDFQKGDIAEGYSVSREKKESFPLTVTSAQKNPTAFYLCASSIALRGGQYQETQYFGPGTRLLVL.

The table lists this clonotype with a few counts. The chain links TRBV11-1 to TRBJ2-1, with 16 bases that match TRBD2. Per germline, CDR1 SGHAT and CDR2 FQDESV (reference sequence). This CDR3 contains 17 residues. Trimming cost V 5 bases and J 6 bases; bases outside gene matches: 7. The CDR3 protein is CASSVGTSGGAINEQFF. The CDR3 coding sequence is TGTGCCAGCAGCGTGGGGACTAGCGGGGGGGCTATCAATGAGCAGTTCTTC.

This clonotype was detected a few times. The chain recombines TRBV20-1 with TRBJ2-2, with D hard to call. V lost 0 bases and J 3 bases, leaving 11 bases between the germline ends. This CDR3 region has 15 residues. CDR1 is DFQATT, CDR2 SNEGSKA, per germline (reference sequence). CDR3 loop: CSARDMTPHTGELFF. CDR3 bases: TGCAGTGCTAGAGATATGACACCTCACACCGGGGAGCTGTTTTTT.

In nucleotides, the CDR3 is TGTGCCAGTAGTAAACGGACACAGAACACTGAAGCTTTCTTT. Translating it yields CASSKRTQNTEAFF. This chain joins TRBV19 and TRBJ1-1, with D possibly matching TRBD1 (5 bases). The CDR3 totals 14 residues. The germline gives CDR1 LNHDA, CDR2 SQIVND (reference sequence). V shed 4 bases and J shed 1 base, with 10 bases lying between them.

V and J are TRBV5-4 and TRBJ2-2; D unresolved. The ends were cut back, 4 bases at V and 5 bases at J, with 15 bases in the middle. From germline, CDR1 is SGHNT and CDR2 YYREEE (reference sequence). The CDR3 covers 15 residues. The chain's CDR3 is CASSLSQTLTGELFF. CDR3 nucleotides: TGTGCCAGCAGCCTGTCCCAGACCTTGACCGGGGAGCTGTTTTTT.

The chain joins TRBV20-1 to TRBJ2-5, with 12 positions matching TRBD2. Per germline, CDR1 DFQATT and CDR2 SNEGSKA (reference sequence). The trim removed 0 bases at V and 5 bases at J, leaving 13 bases unmatched. There are 18 residues in the CDR3. The CDR3 nucleotides read TGCAGTGCTAGAGATACCCGAGGAGCTAGCGGGGGGGCGGAGACCCAGTACTTC. It specifies CSARDTRGASGGAETQYF.

This clonotype was observed at least ten times. The junction does not match germline at one end; this may be a read error. The chain uses TRBV7-3 and TRBJ2-3; a possible D gene is TRBD1 (5 bases). This CDR3 is built from 13 residues. Germline V gene data show CDR1 as SGHTA and CDR2 as FQGTGA. CDR3 nucleotide sequence: TGTGCCAGCAGCGGGGCAAGCAGAGATACGCAGTATTTT. It encodes CASSGASRDTQYF.

This clonotype showed up just a few times. The V call is TRBV24-1, the J call TRBJ1-2, with a possible D match to TRBD1 (5 bases). Germline CDR1 KGHDR, CDR2 SFDVKD. V was pared by 3 bases and J by 6 bases, with 10 bases between. The CDR3 extends over 13 amino acids. The CDR3 here is CATSDDSVHGYTF. The DNA of the CDR3 is TGTGCCACCAGTGATGACAGTGTCCATGGCTACACCTTC.

The V call is TRBV9, the J call TRBJ1-3; 7 nucleotides match TRBD1. The germline V gene encodes CDR1 SGDLS and CDR2 YYNGEE. V dropped 0 bases and J dropped 4; count of bases not matched to a gene: 4. This CDR3 has 15 amino acids. The CDR3, as DNA: TGTGCCAGCAGCGTAGAAGGGGGCGGGGGAAACACCATATATTTT. It encodes CASSVEGGGGNTIYF.

A few counts support this clonotype. The V call is TRBV6-2 or TRBV6-3, the J call TRBJ2-7; D not resolved. Trimming stripped 3 bases from V and 7 bases from J, with 10 bases between. Germline V lookup: CDR1 MNHEY, CDR2 SVGEGT. The CDR3 has 12 amino acids. The CDR3 DNA sequence: TGTGCCAGCAGTTATCCGTTTGGGGAGCAGTACTTC. This sequence encodes CASSYPFGEQYF.

The chain couples TRBV6-1 to TRBJ2-7, with 9 bases fitting TRBD1. The junction had 10 bases not matched to a gene; V was cut back by 11 bases and J by 5 bases. Germline CDR1 reads MNHNS; CDR2 reads SASEGT. The CDR3 runs 13 residues. CDR3 nucleotides: TGTGCCCCCGGACAGGGGTCGTGTAACGAGCAGTACTTC. It translates to CAPGQGSCNEQYF.

This rearrangement joins TRBV10-3 to TRBJ1-4; D not certain. In germline, CDR1 is ENHRY, CDR2 SYGVKD. The CDR3 loop spans 15 amino acids. Trimming cost V 2 bases and J 0 bases, with 7 bases left between them. The CDR3 protein is CAISEIRATNEKLFF. CDR3 DNA sequence: TGTGCCATCAGTGAGATTAGGGCAACTAATGAAAAACTGTTTTTT.

V and J are TRBV5-8 and TRBJ1-1; D is undetermined. The CDR3 consists of 14 residues. Per germline, CDR1 SGHTS and CDR2 YDEGEE. The V gene lost 0 bases and the J gene lost 1 base, with 7 bases spanning the gap. The CDR3 bases are TGTGCCAGCAGCTTGGTCGGAAAGAACACTGAAGCTTTCTTT. It is translated as CASSLVGKNTEAFF.

This clonotype has only a few counts. The chain uses TRBV20-1 and TRBJ2-3, with 10 bases lining up with TRBD2. Per the germline V gene, CDR1 is DFQATT and CDR2 is SNEGSKA (reference sequence). The CDR3 totals 17 residues. Trimming removed 7 bases from V and 1 base from J; junction bases left unmatched: 14. CDR3 sequence reads: CSVTSGSNPLGTDTQYF. CDR3 DNA: TGCAGTGTGACTAGCGGGTCAAACCCACTAGGCACAGATACGCAGTATTTT.

This chain uses TRBV11-2 with TRBJ2-3, with 11 positions matching TRBD2. CDR1 is SGHAT and CDR2 is FQNNGV in the germline V gene. The V and J ends lost 2 bases and 2 bases, in that order; junction bases with no gene match: 3. The CDR3 has 16 amino acids. The CDR3 is CASSLQTSGNTDTQYF. The CDR3, as DNA: TGTGCCAGCAGCTTACAGACTAGCGGGAACACAGATACGCAGTATTTT.

This clonotype was seen more than once but under ten times. It may be a read error: a sequence one base away is much more abundant. The chain couples TRBV30 to TRBJ1-5; D remains ambiguous. Trimming left V 1 base short and J 0 bases short, with 13 bases between. The CDR3 has 16 residues. The V gene's germline CDR1 is GTSNPN and CDR2 SVGIG (reference sequence). Here the CDR3 DNA reads TGTGCCTGGAGTGCACCATACGGCAGTAGCAATCAGCCCCAGCATTTT. It yields the protein CAWSAPYGSSNQPQHF.

This clonotype was picked up many times. The chain is built from TRBV11-2 and TRBJ2-7, with D tentatively TRBD1 (5 bases). Germline V gives CDR1 SGHAT, CDR2 FQNNGV. The CDR3 has 14 amino acids. V gave up 0 bases and J gave up 6 bases, with 12 bases separating them. The CDR3, as DNA: TGTGCCAGCAGCTTAGAGGCAGGGCTTGGCGAGCAGTACTTC. Amino acid sequence: CASSLEAGLGEQYF.

This clonotype was detected only a few times. The chain carries TRBV30 and TRBJ1-1; TRBD1 aligns across 7 bases. The germline V gene encodes CDR1 GTSNPN and CDR2 SVGIG (reference sequence). V was clipped by 3 bases and J by 6 bases; unmatched bases: 4. The CDR3 runs to 12 residues. The CDR3 spells CAWSVTGAEAFF. CDR3 bases: TGTGCCTGGAGCGTCACAGGGGCTGAAGCTTTCTTT.